This record covers a single T cell receptor beta chain. It has no known antigen specificity. Nothing much larger sits one base from this clone, and base qualities are not available. TCR repertoires of sorted CD4+ and CD8+ blood T cells from severe aplastic anemia patients and healthy subjects were deep-sequenced in the study. Ficoll-Paque density gradient centrifugation was used to isolate peripheral blood mononuclear cells. Before DNA was extracted, CD4+ and CD8+ T cells were sorted using either FACS or magnetic beads. These data are taken from a study of CD8+CD57+ T cells in acquired aplastic anemia (dated by TCRdb to the late 2010s). At the level of the whole study: Extracted DNA from sorted CD4+ and CD8+ cells averaged about 2.9 ug, ranging from roughly 0.17 to 27.4 ug. Mean read counts for healthy donor samples were 8.5 million to 10.8 million for CD4+ cells and 11.0 million for CD8+ cells. Broader findings and caveats from the paper: No significant difference in CD8+ Simpson's diversity was found between patients and healthy controls (P=0.060). Although roughly 30 CD8+ CDR3 sequences were shared by patients and controls, these sequences appeared highly expressed in patients and within the immunodominant clones of patients.

Including the terminal cysteine and phenylalanine, the CDR3 comprises 12 residues. The entry retains the CDR3 DNA only, 36 bases that are in frame from base 1. According to the germline V gene, CDR1 reads KGHDR and CDR2 reads SFDVKD. V sheds 7 bases and J sheds 2 bases, leaving 4 bases between their ends. Genomic DNA was used as template for profiling of TCR beta VDJ combinations and CDR3 sequences. An Illumina HiSeq 2000 was the platform used for TCR repertoire sequencing. Turning to the authors' computational methods: Repertoire assessment relied on Simpson's diversity index, CDR3 size and DJ length profiles, and TRBV/TRBJ rearrangement plots. The most abundant DNA sequence in the deep sequencing data was defined as the immunodominant clone. CDR3 amino acid sequences were checked for sharing across subjects and were also compared against the VDJdb database and published repertoires. TCRdb reran the public reads through fastp at Q25 and MiXCR, keeping productive beta chains. CDR3 protein duplicates are merged, each entry listing the most common genes and DNA. These V and J calls derive from TCRdb rather than the authors' analysis. For this sample the table gives about 210,000 distinct CDR3 sequences, of which around 60% were detected only once. Less than 30% of the sample lies in the top ten.

The sequence was collected from a human donor in good health. The chain is assembled from TRBV24-1 and TRBJ2-2, with no confidently assigned D gene. The specimen sequenced was sorted CD4+, CD8+, or CD8+CD57+ T cells (not recorded which) from PBMCs. The DNA sequence follows: TGTGCCACCAGGACAAACACCGGGGAGCTGTTTTTT. Translated, it reads CATRTNTGELFF.